This T cell receptor (beta chain) comes out of a study of technical replicates of blood from several donors. Germline V CDR1 and CDR2: KGHSH, LQKENI. The V gene lost 0 bases and the J gene lost 1 base, with 7 bases spanning the gap. The CDR3 sequence is 15 residues long. Sequenced by immunoSEQ multiplex PCR; TCRdb stores in-frame clones only, minus some. Altogether tens of thousands of clones are present, roughly 94% being singletons, with the ten largest covering over 0.2%. This chain links TRBV18 with TRBJ2-4, with D unclear. This TCR was sampled from a human donor in good health. The sample taken for sequencing was T cells isolated from PBMCs. CDR3 sequence: CASSPPSEAKNIQYF. The CDR3 nucleotides read TGTGCCAGCTCACCACCAAGTGAGGCCAAAAACATTCAGTACTTC.